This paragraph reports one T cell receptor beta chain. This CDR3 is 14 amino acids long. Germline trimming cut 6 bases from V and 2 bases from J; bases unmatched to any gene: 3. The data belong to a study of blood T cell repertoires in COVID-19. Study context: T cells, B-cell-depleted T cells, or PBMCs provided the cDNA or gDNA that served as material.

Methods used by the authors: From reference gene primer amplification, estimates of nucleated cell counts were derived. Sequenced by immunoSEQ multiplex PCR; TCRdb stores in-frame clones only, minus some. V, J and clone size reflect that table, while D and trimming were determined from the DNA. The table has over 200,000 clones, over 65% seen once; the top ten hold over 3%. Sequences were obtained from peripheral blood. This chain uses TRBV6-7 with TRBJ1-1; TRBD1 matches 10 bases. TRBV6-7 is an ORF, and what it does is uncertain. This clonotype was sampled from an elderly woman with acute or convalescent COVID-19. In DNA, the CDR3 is TGTGCCAGCAGGGGGACAGGGGCCAACACTGAAGCTTTCTTT. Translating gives CASRGTGANTEAFF.